This entry lists 3 T cell receptor beta chains sequenced from one sample in a study of beta chain features in type 1 diabetes. Expressed TCRB transcripts got sequenced, as all isolated RNA was reverse transcribed. The method was immunoSEQ multiplex PCR; TCRdb's version includes in-frame clones alone and lacks a portion of them. The sample comprises about 270,000 clones, roughly 13% of which are singletons, and more than 0.02% rests with the top ten. The sequencing sample was made of naive CD4+ T cells from blood. The receptors were sampled from a woman between 40 and 55 years old in good health.

A few counts support this clone. The chain uses TRBV7-2 and TRBJ2-5; TRBD2 matches at 8 bases. The length of the CDR3 is 16 residues. Unmatched junction bases numbered 4, after V lost 1 base and J lost 0 bases. CDR1 and CDR2 from the germline V gene are SGHTA and FQGNSA. CDR3 residues: CASSLVASGHQETQYF. CDR3 DNA sequence: TGTGCCAGCAGCTTAGTGGCTAGCGGGCACCAAGAGACCCAGTACTTC.

This chain connects TRBV5-1 to TRBJ1-1, with 7 bases aligning to TRBD1. With 8 bases clipped from V and 2 bases from J, the junction kept 12 bases outside the gene matches. The CDR3 length is 15 residues. Germline CDR1 and CDR2: SGHRS and YFSETQ. The CDR3 here is CASKNGGTANTEAFF. In DNA, the CDR3 is TGCGCCAGTAAAAATGGAGGGACAGCTAACACTGAAGCTTTCTTT.

The chain combines TRBV6-1 with TRBJ2-1; 8 nucleotides agree with TRBD1. V trimming: 4 bases; J trimming: 1 base; junction bases outside the gene matches: 6. Germline lookup yields CDR1 MNHNS and CDR2 SASEGT. This CDR3 contains 16 residues. CDR3 sequence reads: CASSVLGTGSYNEQFF. CDR3 nucleotide sequence: TGTGCCAGCAGTGTCTTAGGGACAGGTTCCTACAATGAGCAGTTCTTC.